This T cell receptor (beta chain) was identified during a study of technical replicates of blood from several donors (TCRdb year 2017). Trimming removed 4 bases from V and 8 bases from J, leaving 16 bases between the germline ends. The CDR3 starts with the cysteine, ends with the phenylalanine, and has 14 residues. Only the CDR3 region is kept as DNA, spanning 42 bases read in frame from base 1. Based on the germline V gene, the CDR1 and CDR2 sequences are SGHRS and YFSETQ. As for this clone: The antigen this receptor binds is unknown. No much larger clonotype is one base removed from it; base qualities were not supplied.

The library came from the immunoSEQ multiplex PCR assay. Drawn from immuneACCESS, this table holds only the in-frame rearrangements with V and J called that TCRdb kept. Clones are partly lost; checked studies trace under half to an unresolved V gene and leave the rest unexplained. The table for this sample lists about 66,000 clones; 85% to 90% of them were counted only once. The ten most abundant clones make up roughly 4.6% of the sample. The rearrangement joined TRBV5-1 to TRBJ2-1; the D gene is perhaps TRBD1, on 5 matching bases. The sequenced material came from PBMCs. The sequence came from a human donor in good health. Some clones in this sample may be carry-over from other donors' samples. The DNA sequence is given as TGCGCCAGCAGCGCCTGGGCAGGGTCGGATGAGCAGTTCTTC. Translated, it gives CASSAWAGSDEQFF.